This TCR beta chain was recovered during a study of CD8 T cells in ankylosing spondylitis. This clonotype was observed a handful of times. Its antigen is unidentified. Whole-study findings and limits: Clones tied to disease were said to be significantly enriched in matched ankylosing spondylitis synovial fluid. Characteristic of ankylosing spondylitis blood, it appeared, was a TCR beta motif comprising eight highly homologous variants.

MiXCR was run by TCRdb on the 5' RACE reads, yielding one entry per CDR3 protein. Among 800,000 to 900,000 distinct CDR3 sequences listed, approximately 10% were seen once. CDR3 length: 14 amino acids. The germline CDR1 and CDR2 sequences are DFQATT and SNEGSKA (reference sequence). Trimming took 7 bases from V and 4 from J; bases not matched to a gene: 9. Specimen: blood, either unsorted or a sorted T cell fraction (not recorded which). The rearrangement uses TRBV20-1 and TRBJ1-5, with 8 bases that match TRBD1. The sequence was obtained from a male donor with ankylosing spondylitis. The CDR3, as DNA: TGCAGTGTGGTCGGGACAGGAGGAAATCAGCCCCAGCATTTT. It is translated as CSVVGTGGNQPQHF.